A selection of T cell receptor beta chains follows, all from one sample in a study of CD8 T cells in ankylosing spondylitis. MiXCR was run by TCRdb on the 5' RACE reads, yielding one entry per CDR3 protein. There are roughly 700,000 distinct CDR3 sequences in the sample; under 20% occur only once, and approximately 18% lies in the top ten. Sequencing used blood, either unsorted or a sorted T cell fraction (not recorded which). The origin of the receptors is a male donor with ankylosing spondylitis. The CDR3 runs from the conserved cysteine through the conserved F or W. The order of the fields is clone size, D gene, J gene, V gene, CDR3 DNA, CDR3 protein. The D gene is left open where the match is weak. Clone size, where shown, is once, few, many, or a class for clones that have expanded.

size: few; D: TRBD1; J: TRBJ1-2; V: TRBV12-5; DNA: TGTGCTAGTGGTTTAGGACAGGGGGCTCGCGGCTACACCTTC; CDR3: CASGLGQGARGYTF
size: few; D: TRBD2; J: TRBJ2-6; V: TRBV5-4; DNA: TGTGCCAGCAGCTTGGGCGGGAGTATCTCTGGGGCCAACGTCCTGACTTTC; CDR3: CASSLGGSISGANVLTF
size: few; D: TRBD2; J: TRBJ2-1; V: TRBV19; DNA: TGTGCCAGTAGACCCGGTAGTAGCGGGAGCTTAGATGAGCAGTTCTTC; CDR3: CASRPGSSGSLDEQFF
size: NA; D: NA; J: TRBJ2-1; V: TRBV20-1; DNA: TGCAGTGCTAGAGCGGAGGGGGGCAATGAGCAGTTCTTC; CDR3: CSARAEGGNEQFF
size: NA; D: TRBD2; J: TRBJ2-1; V: TRBV20-1; DNA: TGCAGTGTTCATTTTAATAGCGGGGGCTCCTACAATGAGCAGTTCTTC; CDR3: CSVHFNSGGSYNEQFF
size: NA; D: TRBD2; J: TRBJ2-1; V: TRBV6-2/TRBV6-3; DNA: TGTGCCAGCAAAAGGGGACTAGCGGGAGGGGGAGAGCAGTTCTTC; CDR3: CASKRGLAGGGEQFF
size: NA; D: NA; J: TRBJ2-5; V: TRBV2; DNA: TGTGCCAGCAGTGAGCTTCGGCTCATAGGGACCCAGTACTTC; CDR3: CASSELRLIGTQYF
size: few; D: TRBD1; J: TRBJ2-3; V: TRBV24-1; DNA: TGTGCCACCAGTGACCCTGACAGGGGGCAAGCAGATACGCAGTATTTT; CDR3: CATSDPDRGQADTQYF
size: NA; D: TRBD2; J: TRBJ2-7; V: TRBV4-3; DNA: TGCGCCAGCAGCCAAGTCGCGGGTTCCGGGGGGGCCTACGAGCAGTACTTC; CDR3: CASSQVAGSGGAYEQYF
size: many; D: TRBD2; J: TRBJ2-1; V: TRBV6-1; DNA: TGTGCCAGCAGTGTGGAGCGGGGGTTGTACAATGAGCAGTTCTTC; CDR3: CASSVERGLYNEQFF
size: NA; D: NA; J: TRBJ2-7; V: TRBV30; DNA: TGTGCCTGGACGCGGGGGTTAGGAGGGGGGGCTGTCTACGAGCAGTACTTC; CDR3: CAWTRGLGGGAVYEQYF
size: NA; D: NA; J: TRBJ2-7; V: TRBV5-1; DNA: TGCGCCAGCAGCTTGACCTCAGGGTGGAACGAGCAGTACTTC; CDR3: CASSLTSGWNEQYF
size: NA; D: TRBD2; J: TRBJ2-7; V: TRBV12-3/TRBV12-4; DNA: TGTGCCAGCAGTTGGGGGGGGGGCGAGCAGTACTTC; CDR3: CASSWGGGEQYF
size: NA; D: NA; J: TRBJ1-2; V: TRBV5-1; DNA: TGCGCCAGCAGCTTCGGCGGCTCCTCCCCAGGCTACACCTTC; CDR3: CASSFGGSSPGYTF
size: NA; D: NA; J: TRBJ1-1; V: TRBV29-1; DNA: TGCAGCGTCCACGGAGGGGTCACTGAAGCTTTCTTT; CDR3: CSVHGGVTEAFF
size: few; D: TRBD2; J: TRBJ2-1; V: TRBV12-3/TRBV12-4; DNA: TGTGCCAGCAGTCCTGTAGCGGGAGGATCCTACAATGAGCAGTTCTTC; CDR3: CASSPVAGGSYNEQFF
size: few; D: NA; J: TRBJ1-5; V: TRBV28; DNA: TGTGCCAGCAGTTTGAGGGGTGAGGTCTATCAGCCCCAGCATTTT; CDR3: CASSLRGEVYQPQHF
size: NA; D: NA; J: TRBJ1-1; V: TRBV5-4; DNA: TGTGCCAGCAGCCCCGGCCAGGGGACAGCTTTCTTT; CDR3: CASSPGQGTAFF
size: few; D: NA; J: TRBJ2-1; V: TRBV11-2; DNA: TGTGCCAGCAGCTCTCAGGTGGGCTCCTACAATGAGCAGTTCTTC; CDR3: CASSSQVGSYNEQFF
size: NA; D: TRBD2; J: TRBJ2-2; V: TRBV19; DNA: TGTGCCAGTAGGTGGCTAGCGGGAGCCGGGGAGCTGTTTTTT; CDR3: CASRWLAGAGELFF